These 5 T cell receptor beta chains originate from one sample sequenced in a study of T cells after yellow fever vaccination. Each CDR3 protein is one row after TCRdb ran MiXCR on the 5' RACE reads. The sample carries 100,000 to 150,000 distinct CDR3 sequences, about 8.8% recorded once. Sequencing was performed on CD8+ T cells sorted from PBMCs, taken on the day of the yellow fever booster vaccination. These receptors were obtained from a man aged 18 to 29 who received the YFV17D yellow fever vaccine.

This clonotype was detected many times. The chain uses TRBV9 and TRBJ1-5, with 9 bases aligning to TRBD1. Germline values: CDR1 SGDLS, CDR2 YYNGEE. The CDR3 extends over 13 amino acids. V gave up 4 bases and J gave up 8 bases; unmatched junction bases: 4. In DNA form, the CDR3 reads TGTGCCAGCAGCCCCGGGACAGGGAAGCCCCAGCATTTT. The encoded protein is CASSPGTGKPQHF.

The chain is built from TRBV10-3 and TRBJ2-3; tentatively, D is TRBD1 or TRBD2 (5 bases each). Trimming removed 5 bases from V and 6 bases from J, with 18 bases in between. The CDR3 sequence is 15 residues long. Germline V gene sequence: CDR1 ENHRY, CDR2 SYGVKD. The DNA for the CDR3 is TGTGCCATCAGTCCTCCCGAGGGACGCCTCGATACGCAGTATTTT. It specifies CAISPPEGRLDTQYF.

The sample holds a few counts of this clonotype. This chain links TRBV7-2 with TRBJ2-5; D unresolved. The CDR3 sequence is 14 residues long. Per the germline V gene, CDR1 is SGHTA and CDR2 is FQGNSA. Trimming pared 0 bases from V and 4 bases from J, leaving 9 bases between. The CDR3 coding sequence is TGTGCCAGCAGCTTAGCTGTCGCAGGAGAGACCCAGTACTTC. This translates into CASSLAVAGETQYF.

Here the CDR3 DNA reads TGCGCCAGCAGCCAAGCACTAGCGGGGGGGCTTTACAATGAGCAGTTCTTC. Translated, it gives CASSQALAGGLYNEQFF. The V and J genes are TRBV4-1 and TRBJ2-1, with TRBD2 matching 13 bases. Unmatched junction bases numbered 4, after V lost 1 base and J lost 4 bases. Germline CDR1 and CDR2: MGHRA and YSYEKL. This CDR3 has 17 amino acids.

The rearrangement links TRBV5-5 to TRBJ1-2, with D tentatively TRBD1 (6 bases). The CDR3 is made up of 16 amino acids. Germline CDR1 and CDR2: SGHKS and YYEKEE (reference sequence). The germline V and J ends were trimmed by 4 bases and 4 bases, with 20 bases remaining between them. CDR3 amino acids: CASSKRTASLTYGYTF. In DNA form, the CDR3 reads TGTGCCAGCAGCAAAAGGACAGCCTCCTTAACCTATGGCTACACCTTC.